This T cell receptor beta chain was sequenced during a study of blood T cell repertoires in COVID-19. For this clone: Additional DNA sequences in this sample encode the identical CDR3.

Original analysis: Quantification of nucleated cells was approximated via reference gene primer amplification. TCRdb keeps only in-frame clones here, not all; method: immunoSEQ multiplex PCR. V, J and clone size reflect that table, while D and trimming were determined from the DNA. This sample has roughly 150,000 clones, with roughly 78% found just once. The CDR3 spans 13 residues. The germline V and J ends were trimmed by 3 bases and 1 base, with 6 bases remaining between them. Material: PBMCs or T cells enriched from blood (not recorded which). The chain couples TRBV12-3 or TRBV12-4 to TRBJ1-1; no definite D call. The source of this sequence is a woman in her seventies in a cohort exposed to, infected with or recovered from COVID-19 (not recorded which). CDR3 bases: TGTGCCAGCAGTTTGGGGAGGAACACTGAAGCTTTCTTT. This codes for CASSLGRNTEAFF.